Presented here are 15 T cell receptor beta chains from one specimen sequenced in a study of T cells expressing NK-cell markers. TCRdb derives one entry per CDR3 protein from the 5' RACE reads, leaving out DNA. This sample's clone table lists approximately 460,000 distinct CDR3 sequences. The specimen sequenced was blood T cells: a sorted CD56 or NKG2C T cell subset, CD4+ or CD8+ T cells, or bulk PBMC T cells (not recorded which). All receptors come from a woman aged 18-70 years in good health.

The chain combines TRBV6-1 with TRBJ2-2; TCRdb reports TRBD1, a call that lacks DNA to check it against. Germline CDR1 MNHNS, CDR2 SASEGT. This CDR3 comprises 14 residues. This CDR3 is CASSQVASTGELFF.

The chain couples TRBV27 to TRBJ2-7; TCRdb names TRBD2, which stays unverified in the absence of DNA. Germline CDR1 reads MNHEY; CDR2 reads SMNVEV (reference sequence). The CDR3 has 14 residues. Here the CDR3 reads CASSSGLRLGEQYF.

This rearrangement joins TRBV10-3 to TRBJ1-1. The CDR3 is 13 residues long. Germline lookup yields CDR1 ENHRY and CDR2 SYGVKD. CDR3: CAISEPENTEAFF.

V gene TRBV20-1 combines with J gene TRBJ2-7; the D call from TCRdb, TRBD1, cannot be confirmed without DNA. Germline V gene sequence: CDR1 DFQATT, CDR2 SNEGSKA (reference sequence). The CDR3 extends over 14 amino acids. The CDR3 spells CSAQTGAISYEQYF.

This chain uses TRBV7-2 with TRBJ2-3; TCRdb returns TRBD1, unconfirmable since there is no DNA. This CDR3 is built from 15 residues. Germline-derived CDR1 and CDR2 are SGHTA and FQGNSA. CDR3 amino acids: CASSSGTEGFISQYF. Drawing the rest from reference TRBV7-2 and TRBJ2-3, the complete variable domain is GAGVSQSPSNKVTEKGKDVELRCDPISGHTALYWYRQSLGQGLEFLIYFQGNSAPDKSGLPSDRFSAERTGGSVSTLTIQRTQQEDSAVYLCASSSGTEGFISQYFGPGTRLTVL.

The chain joins TRBV7-2 to TRBJ2-4; the TRBD1 assignment by TCRdb is unverifiable without DNA. The CDR3 covers 15 residues. Germline V lookup: CDR1 SGHTA, CDR2 FQGNSA. The CDR3 sequence: CASSPRTGGSTIQYF.

The chain links TRBV7-3 to TRBJ2-2; without DNA, the TCRdb call of TRBD2 cannot be checked. CDR1 is SGHTA and CDR2 is FQGTGA in the germline V gene. The CDR3 length is 15 residues. The CDR3 spells CASSLIGLASGELFF.

The J gene is TRBJ2-4, the V gene TRBV2; checking the TCRdb D call of TRBD1 is not possible without DNA. The CDR3 loop spans 14 amino acids. Germline CDR1 is SNHLY and CDR2 is FYNNEI. The CDR3 spells CASTLTQGGDIQYF.

This sequence joins TRBV6-1 and TRBJ1-5; the TCRdb D gene call, TRBD1, has no DNA to confirm it. The CDR3 runs 15 residues. CDR1 and CDR2 (germline): MNHNS, SASEGT. This CDR3 is CASRPGGGLNQPQHF.

The chain couples TRBV4-3 to TRBJ2-7; TCRdb indicates TRBD2, and absent DNA this call remains unverified. This CDR3 is 16 amino acids long. Germline lookup yields CDR1 LGHNA and CDR2 YSLEER. The CDR3 loop reads CASSQARTSGSYEQYF.

The CDR3 region is CASRESGLGTEAFF. The J gene is TRBJ1-1, the V gene TRBV2. CDR3 size: 14 residues. Germline V gene data show CDR1 as SNHLY and CDR2 as FYNNEI. The variable domain in full, completed from reference TRBV2 and TRBJ1-1, reads EPEVTQTPSHQVTQMGQEVILRCVPISNHLYFYWYRQILGQKVEFLVSFYNNEISEKSEIFDDQFSVERPDGSNFTLKIRSTKLEDSAMYFCASRESGLGTEAFFGQGTRLTVV.

V usage is TRBV7-3 and J usage is TRBJ1-1; TCRdb picks TRBD1, but there is no DNA to check that call. CDR3 size: 13 residues. Germline assignment: CDR1 SGHTA and CDR2 FQGTGA. The CDR3 loop reads CASSIRAGTEAFF. Drawing the rest from reference TRBV7-3 and TRBJ1-1, the complete variable domain is GAGVSQTPSNKVTEKGKYVELRCDPISGHTALYWYRQSLGQGPEFLIYFQGTGAADDSGLPNDRFFAVRPEGSVSTLKIQRTERGDSAVYLCASSIRAGTEAFFGQGTRLTVV.

The V and J genes are TRBV2 and TRBJ2-5; the D call of TRBD1 rests on TCRdb alone, since no DNA is present to check it. Germline assignment: CDR1 SNHLY and CDR2 FYNNEI. This CDR3 has 13 amino acids. Here the CDR3 reads CASSDGGGETQYF.

The V call is TRBV7-2, the J call TRBJ2-5; TCRdb indicates TRBD1, and absent DNA this call remains unverified. The CDR3 is 14 amino acids. Looked up from germline, CDR1 is SGHTA and CDR2 is FQGNSA. CDR3 sequence: CASVRQKGAETQYF.

The V gene is TRBV12-3 or TRBV12-4, the J gene TRBJ1-2. CDR3 length: 16 residues. The CDR3 loop is CASTLRGLRVGYGYTF.